These T cell receptor beta chains were read from a single sample in a study of cytomegalovirus exposure and HLA in healthy donors. Assay used: immunoSEQ multiplex PCR; TCRdb lists only in-frame clones, some missing. The sample has 150,000 to 180,000 clones, roughly 90% seen once. The sample was PBMCs. These receptors came from a man between 18 and 35 years old in good health and CMV-seropositive. The CDR3 runs from the conserved cysteine through the conserved F or W. The order of the fields is J gene, D gene, V gene, clone size, CDR3 protein, CDR3 DNA. The D gene is left open where the match is weak. The size entry is marked missing in some rows and otherwise reads once, few, many or a size class.

TRBJ1-4 | - | TRBV7-2 | - | CASSVHGGFEKLFF | TGTGCCAGCAGCGTACATGGGGGGTTTGAAAAACTGTTTTTT
TRBJ2-5 | TRBD2 | TRBV7-2 | - | CASSSGTSGSAGETQYF | TGTGCCAGCAGCTCCGGGACTAGCGGGAGTGCAGGAGAGACCCAGTACTTC
TRBJ1-5 | - | TRBV2 | - | CASSERGQNSNQPQHF | TGTGCCAGCAGTGAAAGAGGACAGAATAGCAATCAGCCCCAGCATTTT
TRBJ1-2 | - | TRBV6-5 | - | CATRRGTELYGYTF | TGTGCCACTCGGAGGGGAACGGAGCTCTATGGCTACACCTTC
TRBJ2-7 | - | TRBV30 | - | CAWSRGGYEQYF | TGTGCCTGGAGTAGAGGAGGATACGAGCAGTACTTC
TRBJ2-1 | - | TRBV7-2 | - | CASSSQAGARVEQFF | TGTGCCAGCAGCTCACAGGCAGGGGCCAGGGTTGAGCAGTTCTTC
TRBJ1-1 | TRBD1 | TRBV27 | - | CASNLSGRAGGKERAFF | TGTGCCAGCAACCTAAGCGGTCGGGCAGGGGGCAAGGAGCGAGCTTTCTTT
TRBJ1-2 | TRBD1 | TRBV5-1 | - | CASSLGPGQGARWGGYTF | TGCGCCAGCAGCTTGGGCCCGGGACAGGGGGCTCGATGGGGTGGCTACACCTTC
TRBJ2-3 | TRBD2 | TRBV2 | - | CASSEARGGSDTQYF | TGTGCCAGCAGTGAGGCGCGGGGGGGCTCAGATACGCAGTATTTT
TRBJ1-5 | TRBD1 | TRBV6-5 | - | CASRGTGGGNQPQHF | TGTGCCAGCAGGGGGACAGGGGGCGGCAATCAGCCCCAGCATTTT
TRBJ2-3 | TRBD2 | TRBV18 | - | CASSPASGGAGDTQYF | TGTGCCAGCTCACCCGCTAGCGGGGGGGCAGGGGATACGCAGTATTTT
TRBJ2-7 | TRBD2 | TRBV7-2 | once | CASSLALTSGGDYEQYF | TGTGCCAGCAGCTTAGCGTTGACTAGCGGGGGAGATTACGAGCAGTACTTC
TRBJ2-7 | TRBD2 | TRBV4-3 | - | CASSQDLGGTYEQYF | TGCGCCAGCAGCCAAGATTTGGGGGGGACCTACGAGCAGTACTTC
TRBJ1-1 | - | TRBV13 | few | CASSLDRNTEAFF | TGTGCCAGCAGCTTAGACAGGAACACTGAAGCTTTCTTT
TRBJ2-1 | TRBD2 | TRBV4-3 | - | CASSRVRSGSSYNEQFF | TGCGCCAGCAGCCGCGTCCGAAGCGGGAGCTCCTACAATGAGCAGTTCTTC
TRBJ1-5 | - | TRBV2 | once | CASSERAEDSNQPQHF | TGTGCCAGCAGTGAACGGGCGGAGGATAGCAATCAGCCCCAGCATTTT
TRBJ1-1 | - | TRBV5-1 | few | CASSSGFEAFF | TGCGCCAGCAGCTCGGGATTTGAAGCTTTCTTT
TRBJ2-2 | TRBD2 | TRBV5-6 | - | CASSSFGLAGGNTGELFF | TGTGCCAGCAGCTCGTTCGGACTAGCGGGAGGGAACACCGGGGAGCTGTTTTTT
TRBJ2-3 | TRBD1 | TRBV7-2 | - | CASSFPGTASTDTQYF | TGTGCCAGCAGCTTTCCAGGGACAGCTAGCACAGATACGCAGTATTTT
TRBJ2-3 | TRBD2 | TRBV19 | - | CASSVIAGESTDTQYF | TGTGCCAGTAGTGTCATAGCGGGAGAAAGCACAGATACGCAGTATTTT
TRBJ2-7 | TRBD1 | TRBV9 | - | CASSVGRQGVEQYF | TGTGCCAGCAGCGTAGGCCGACAGGGGGTTGAGCAGTACTTC
TRBJ2-3 | TRBD2 | TRBV5-6 | - | CASSLVAGGRSRTQYF | TGTGCCAGCAGCTTGGTGGCGGGGGGGCGTAGTCGTACGCAGTATTTT
TRBJ2-1 | TRBD2 | TRBV4-1 | - | CASSHGVAGVWDNEQFF | TGCGCCAGCAGCCATGGAGTAGCGGGAGTTTGGGACAATGAGCAGTTCTTC
TRBJ2-3 | TRBD1 | TRBV9 | - | CASSPRTGGRDTQYF | TGTGCCAGCAGCCCCCGGACAGGGGGCAGGGATACGCAGTATTTT
TRBJ2-1 | - | TRBV15 | - | CATSTQVGVDEQFF | TGTGCCACCAGCACTCAGGTCGGTGTAGATGAGCAGTTCTTC
TRBJ2-3 | TRBD2 | TRBV7-2 | - | CASSRGGATDTQYF | TGTGCCAGCAGCCGCGGGGGGGCCACAGATACGCAGTATTTT
TRBJ2-7 | TRBD2 | TRBV5-6 | - | CASSLANSGGVSYEQYF | TGTGCCAGCAGCTTGGCCAATAGCGGGGGGGTCTCCTACGAGCAGTACTTC
TRBJ1-5 | - | TRBV7-8 | - | CASSLGAGKNQPQHF | TGTGCCAGCAGCTTGGGGGCAGGAAAGAATCAGCCCCAGCATTTT
TRBJ2-3 | TRBD2 | TRBV19 | once | CASSISGLAGATDTQYF | TGTGCCAGTAGTATATCGGGACTAGCGGGAGCCACAGATACGCAGTATTTT
TRBJ2-7 | - | TRBV6-5 | once | CASSYSNYAPRNEQYF | TGTGCCAGCAGTTACTCGAACTACGCCCCTCGGAACGAGCAGTACTTC
TRBJ2-5 | - | TRBV5-1 | - | CASSLVGGQETQYF | TGCGCCAGCAGCTTGGTGGGCGGGCAAGAGACCCAGTACTTC
TRBJ2-7 | TRBD2 | TRBV19 | many | CASSPPLSGTTYEQYF | TGTGCCAGTAGTCCCCCTCTCTCCGGGACTACCTACGAGCAGTACTTC
TRBJ1-1 | - | TRBV11-1 | - | CASSFTQRAFF | TGTGCCAGCAGCTTCACGCAGCGAGCTTTCTTT
TRBJ2-3 | TRBD2 | TRBV18 | - | CASSPRTSGGSSSDTQYF | TGTGCCAGCTCACCGCGGACTAGCGGGGGTTCTAGTTCGGATACGCAGTATTTT
TRBJ1-5 | - | TRBV19 | - | CASTARGFNQPQHF | TGTGCCAGTACCGCCAGGGGTTTCAATCAGCCCCAGCATTTT
TRBJ1-5 | - | TRBV15 | - | CATSREGQGYQPQHF | TGTGCCACCAGCAGAGAGGGCCAGGGGTATCAGCCCCAGCATTTT
TRBJ2-7 | TRBD2 | TRBV6-1 | few | CASSAGTSGTYEQYF | TGTGCCAGCAGTGCCGGGACTAGCGGAACCTACGAGCAGTACTTC
TRBJ2-1 | TRBD2 | TRBV13 | - | CASSPRGLAEMNEQFF | TGTGCCAGCAGCCCGAGGGGACTAGCGGAAATGAATGAGCAGTTCTTC
TRBJ1-2 | - | TRBV10-1 | - | CASSDSVTHGYTF | TGCGCCAGCAGTGACAGCGTAACTCATGGCTACACCTTC
TRBJ2-1 | - | TRBV7-6 | - | CASSRDKGNEQFF | TGTGCCAGCAGCCGGGACAAAGGCAATGAGCAGTTCTTC
TRBJ2-7 | - | TRBV6-6 | - | CASSSEGAGLEQYF | TGTGCCAGCAGTTCGGAAGGGGCCGGCCTCGAGCAGTACTTC
TRBJ2-7 | TRBD1 | TRBV7-3 | - | CASSPPGTGSEQYF | TGTGCCAGCAGCCCACCCGGGACAGGGTCCGAGCAGTACTTC
TRBJ2-1 | TRBD2 | TRBV5-1 | - | CASSSTSGSYNEQFF | TGCGCCAGCAGCAGTACTAGCGGGAGCTACAATGAGCAGTTCTTC
TRBJ2-3 | - | TRBV5-1 | - | CASSFGQGDTDTQYF | TGCGCCAGCAGCTTTGGGCAGGGCGACACAGATACGCAGTATTTT
TRBJ1-4 | TRBD1 | TRBV5-4 | - | CASSPGTGGSSNEKLFF | TGTGCCAGCAGCCCCGGGACAGGGGGGTCAAGTAATGAAAAACTGTTTTTT
TRBJ1-1 | - | TRBV7-6 | - | CASSHDIGVNTEAFF | TGTGCCAGCAGCCACGACATAGGGGTGAACACTGAAGCTTTCTTT
TRBJ2-1 | TRBD2 | TRBV18 | - | CASSRRVAGDNEQFF | TGTGCCAGCTCACGAAGAGTAGCGGGGGACAATGAGCAGTTCTTC